Listed below are T cell receptor beta chains from one sample, sequenced in a study of shared clonotypes between healthy human individuals. The assay was immunoSEQ multiplex PCR, and TCRdb's table has in-frame clones only and misses some. The data contain 2 million to 3 million clones, over 85% of them singletons. The material sequenced was naive CD4+ T cells from PBMCs. The receptors were gathered from a man aged 18 to 29 in good health. Some clones in this sample may be carry-over from other donors' samples. The conserved cysteine and the conserved F or W are not part of the CDR3 here. Size is omitted from some rows. Given values are once, few, many or a class for expanded clones.

v_call	j_call	clone_size	cdr3_aa
TRBV6-1	TRBJ2-7	-	ASSEGRAGLYEQY
TRBV11-2	TRBJ1-6	-	ASSLDWDSTLH
TRBV6-5	TRBJ2-1	-	ASRRGDSFSGEQF
TRBV18	TRBJ1-4	-	ASSPLQAPTNEKLF
TRBV4-3	TRBJ1-3	-	ASSQARGWTIY
TRBV6-4	TRBJ2-2	-	ASSDGPGGTGELF
TRBV5-1	TRBJ2-1	-	ASSLAPSPYNEQF
TRBV7-3	TRBJ2-1	-	ASSSAGGYNEQF
TRBV2	TRBJ2-2	once	ASSGNKNTGELF
TRBV6-5	TRBJ1-2	-	ASSYSGSGGGYT
TRBV7-9	TRBJ2-3	-	ASSPGGLTSDTQY
TRBV18	TRBJ2-1	-	ASSPPKRPDYNEQF
TRBV11-2	TRBJ1-3	-	ASSLASWGNTIY
TRBV10-1	TRBJ2-2	-	ASSHFRGLANTGELF
TRBV6-6	TRBJ2-7	-	ASSYSGSSSSYEQY
TRBV11-2	TRBJ1-1	-	ASRNPRYLNTEAF
TRBV11-2	TRBJ2-7	-	ASSPILYRWSYEQY
TRBV6-1	TRBJ1-2	-	ASSESNYGYT
TRBV7-3	TRBJ2-2	-	ASRPGTGELF
TRBV11-3	TRBJ2-1	-	ASSLRLAGYNEQF
TRBV27	TRBJ2-1	-	ASSPPGQLYNEQF
TRBV6-6	TRBJ1-5	-	ASGSGGAGQPQH
TRBV6-5	TRBJ2-1	-	ASSYSNSYNEQF
TRBV7-3	TRBJ2-1	-	ASSLSSGRRNEQF
TRBV5-1	TRBJ2-2	-	ASSLANIVGGELF
TRBV13	TRBJ1-1	-	ASSLGGQTGTNTEAF
TRBV7-2	TRBJ2-7	-	ASSRGRGRGYEQY
TRBV4-3	TRBJ2-3	-	ASSPRTGRTDTQY
TRBV11-2	TRBJ2-1	-	ASSILRVSEQF
TRBV2	TRBJ1-1	-	ASVKGNMNTEAF
TRBV7-8	TRBJ1-4	-	ASSSKRYGAESEKLF
TRBV2	TRBJ1-3	once	ASLVRTALNTIY
TRBV25-1	TRBJ2-7	-	ASTGQGYREQY
TRBV28	TRBJ1-5	-	ASSHRQGYNQPQH
TRBV4-1	TRBJ2-3	-	ASSQLAGRDTQY
TRBV6-6	TRBJ2-1	-	ASRGDRYNEQF
TRBV18	TRBJ2-1	once	ASSPPSRVVGQF
TRBV7-9	TRBJ2-2	once	ASSLGPGELF
TRBV7-9	TRBJ2-7	-	ASSLGLAYEQY
TRBV14	TRBJ2-7	-	ASSRTGTGYEQY
TRBV9	TRBJ2-1	-	ASSARTSGPLSSYNEQF
TRBV5-4	TRBJ1-5	-	ASSTGGGRGQPQH
TRBV28	TRBJ2-7	-	ASSFISDPYEQY
TRBV5-1	TRBJ2-3	-	ASSSAGDSSSDTQY
TRBV6-5	TRBJ1-1	-	ASSIRQGVWTEAF
TRBV28	TRBJ2-3	-	ASSLAGGPSTDTQY
TRBV29-1	TRBJ1-2	-	SVEPQEGHRANYGYT
TRBV11-3	TRBJ2-7	-	ASSLDPGLDEQY
TRBV30	TRBJ1-3	-	AWSGQIGNTIY
TRBV7-2	TRBJ2-5	-	ASSLGTSMVETQY
TRBV5-1	TRBJ1-1	-	ASSQGQGATEAF
TRBV7-2	TRBJ1-2	once	ASSLTVNLDTYSGYT
TRBV5-1	TRBJ2-7	-	ASSLGVRTAGPEQY
TRBV10-2	TRBJ2-5	-	ASTERAPQETQY
TRBV5-4	TRBJ2-7	-	ASSEDREGEQY
TRBV5-1	TRBJ1-1	-	ASSPVGVGRRNTEAF
TRBV11-2	TRBJ2-3	-	ASSLASGSRMADTQY